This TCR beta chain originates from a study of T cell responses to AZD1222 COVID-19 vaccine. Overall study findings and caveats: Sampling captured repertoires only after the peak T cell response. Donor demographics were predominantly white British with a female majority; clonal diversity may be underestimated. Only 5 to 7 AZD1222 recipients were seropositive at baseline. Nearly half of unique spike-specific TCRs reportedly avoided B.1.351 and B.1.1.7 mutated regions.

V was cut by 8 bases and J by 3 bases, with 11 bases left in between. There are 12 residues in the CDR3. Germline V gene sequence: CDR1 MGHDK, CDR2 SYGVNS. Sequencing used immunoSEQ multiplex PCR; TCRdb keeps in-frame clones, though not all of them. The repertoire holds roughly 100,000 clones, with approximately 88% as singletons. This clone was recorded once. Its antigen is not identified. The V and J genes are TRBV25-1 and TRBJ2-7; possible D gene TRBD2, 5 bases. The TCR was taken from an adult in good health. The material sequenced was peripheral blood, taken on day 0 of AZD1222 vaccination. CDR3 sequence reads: CASQDWNYEQYF. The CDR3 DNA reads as TGTGCCAGCCAGGACTGGAACTACGAGCAGTACTTC.